This passage covers 5 T cell receptor beta chains from one sample sequenced in a study of blood T cell repertoires in COVID-19. The repertoire was sequenced with immunoSEQ multiplex PCR; TCRdb's copy has only in-frame clones and lacks some. This sample has 250,000 to 300,000 clones, with roughly 85% found just once. Sequencing was performed on PBMCs or T cells enriched from blood (not recorded which). The source is a woman between 45 and 65 years old who had recovered from COVID-19.

V and J are TRBV3-1 (or the pseudogene TRBV3-2) and TRBJ2-3; 10 bases line up with TRBD2. There are 16 residues in the CDR3. Trimming at V came to 1 base and at J to 4 bases, leaving 5 bases not matched to a gene. Germline loops: CDR1 LGHDT, CDR2 YNNKEL (reference sequence). The CDR3 region has the DNA TGTGCCAGCAGCCAAGGAGCGGGAGGGCAAGCAGATACGCAGTATTTT. Its translation: CASSQGAGGQADTQYF.

The gene calls are TRBV2 and TRBJ2-7; D perhaps matches TRBD2 (5 bases). Trimming took off 4 bases at V and 7 bases at J, with 14 bases between the two ends. Per germline, CDR1 SNHLY and CDR2 FYNNEI. This CDR3 spans 13 amino acids. The chain's CDR3 is CASSVEGVMEQYF. CDR3 nucleotide sequence: TGTGCCAGCAGTGTCGAGGGAGTGATGGAGCAGTACTTC.

The CDR3 sequence is CASSLGTGMKTQYF. The DNA of the CDR3 is TGCGCCAGCAGCCTGGGAACCGGGATGAAGACCCAGTACTTC. J is TRBJ2-5 and V is TRBV5-1, with a weak D call TRBD2 (5 bases). CDR1 is SGHRS and CDR2 is YFSETQ in the germline V gene. The CDR3 covers 14 residues. Between the trimmed V and J ends, which lost 4 bases and 6 bases, there was a span of 16 bases.

The chain is built from TRBV11-1 and TRBJ2-1, with TRBD2 identical over 7 bases. The CDR3 runs 16 residues. Germline V CDR1 and CDR2: SGHAT, FQDESV (reference sequence). The junction had 8 bases not matched to a gene; V was cut back by 2 bases and J by 4 bases. CDR3 sequence: CASSLMSGRYYNEQFF. In nucleotides, the CDR3 is TGTGCCAGCAGCTTAATGTCCGGGAGGTATTACAATGAGCAGTTCTTC.

The DNA of the CDR3 is TGCGCCAGCAGCTTGCGGGCGGGAGGGCGATCAGGGGAGACCCAGTACTTC. It yields the protein CASSLRAGGRSGETQYF. V gene TRBV5-1 combines with J gene TRBJ2-5; 9 bases fit TRBD2. V was clipped by 1 base and J by 5 bases; unmatched bases: 12. The CDR3 consists of 17 residues. Germline V gives CDR1 SGHRS, CDR2 YFSETQ.